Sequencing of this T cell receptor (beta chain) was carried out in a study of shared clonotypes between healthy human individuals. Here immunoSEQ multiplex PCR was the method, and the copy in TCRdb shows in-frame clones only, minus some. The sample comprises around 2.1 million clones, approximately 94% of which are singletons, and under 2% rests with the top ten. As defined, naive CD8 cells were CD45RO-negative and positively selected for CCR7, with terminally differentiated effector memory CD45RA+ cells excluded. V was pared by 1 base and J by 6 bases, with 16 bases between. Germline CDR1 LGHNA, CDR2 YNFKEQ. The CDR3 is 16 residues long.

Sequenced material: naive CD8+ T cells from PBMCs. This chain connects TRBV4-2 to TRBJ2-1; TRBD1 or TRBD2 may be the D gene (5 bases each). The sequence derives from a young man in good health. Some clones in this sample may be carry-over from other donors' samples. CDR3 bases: TGTGCCAGCAGCCAAGGAAAAGGGCCGAGGGGCAATGAGCAGTTCTTC. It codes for CASSQGKGPRGNEQFF.